A single sample gave rise to the 30 T cell receptor beta chains below, sequenced in a study of blood T cell repertoires in COVID-19. Assay used: immunoSEQ multiplex PCR; TCRdb lists only in-frame clones, some missing. The table lists 200,000 to 250,000 clones, 70% to 90% of them singletons. Sequenced sample: PBMCs or T cells enriched from blood (not recorded which). These receptors all come from a woman in her forties or fifties in a cohort exposed to, infected with or recovered from COVID-19 (not recorded which).

The chain couples TRBV5-1 to TRBJ2-5; a possible D gene is TRBD2 (5 bases). Germline V CDR1 and CDR2: SGHRS, YFSETQ. Trimming shortened V by 1 base and J by 4 bases, and 11 bases separated the two germline ends. This CDR3 contains 14 residues. The CDR3 loop reads CASSLSEGRETQYF. The CDR3 region has the DNA TGCGCCAGCAGCTTGTCCGAGGGAAGAGAGACCCAGTACTTC.

A single count supports this clone. This rearrangement joins TRBV4-1 to TRBJ2-5, with D possibly being TRBD2 (5 bases). Germline V lookup: CDR1 MGHRA, CDR2 YSYEKL. The V gene lost 3 bases and the J gene lost 8 bases, with 16 bases spanning the gap. The CDR3 consists of 14 residues. CDR3 sequence: CASSHQAEKATQYF. The CDR3 nucleotides are TGCGCCAGCAGCCACCAAGCGGAAAAGGCAACCCAGTACTTC.

The DNA for the CDR3 is TGTGCCAGCTCGGACGAGCAGTACTTC. Translating it yields CASSDEQYF. The rearrangement links TRBV9 to TRBJ2-7; D call uncertain. Trimming left V 7 bases short and J 5 bases short, with 4 bases between. Germline V gene lookup returns CDR1 SGDLS and CDR2 YYNGEE. The CDR3 covers 9 residues.

The V call is TRBV9, the J call TRBJ2-7, with D unresolved. This CDR3 region has 14 residues. Germline V gene lookup returns CDR1 SGDLS and CDR2 YYNGEE. V lost 0 bases and J 2 bases, leaving 9 bases between the germline ends. Here the CDR3 reads CASSVGQNPYEQYF. In nucleotides, the CDR3 is TGTGCCAGCAGCGTAGGGCAAAACCCCTACGAGCAGTACTTC.

The chain combines TRBV10-3 with TRBJ2-6, with 9 positions matching TRBD1. V lost 6 bases and J lost 1; bases outside the gene matches: 7. CDR1 is ENHRY and CDR2 is SYGVKD in the germline V gene. The CDR3 totals 17 residues. CDR3 in amino acids: CAISPGQGVSGANVLTF. As DNA, the CDR3 is TGTGCCATCAGCCCGGGACAGGGAGTTTCTGGGGCCAACGTCCTGACTTTC.

The chain joins TRBV7-3 to TRBJ2-7; 8 bases match TRBD2. The CDR3 runs to 13 residues. Germline CDR1 and CDR2: SGHTA and FQGTGA. V lost 4 bases, J lost 5 bases, and 4 bases stayed unmatched. Here the CDR3 reads CASSSGGQDEQYF. Here the CDR3 DNA reads TGTGCCAGCAGCTCGGGGGGGCAAGACGAGCAGTACTTC. Supplemented by reference TRBV7-3 and TRBJ2-7, the full variable domain reads GAGVSQTPSNKVTEKGKYVELRCDPISGHTALYWYRQSLGQGPEFLIYFQGTGAADDSGLPNDRFFAVRPEGSVSTLKIQRTERGDSAVYLCASSSGGQDEQYFGPGTRLTVT.

This clone was seen a single time. The CDR3 nucleotides are TGTGCCAGCAGTTTGGGTCGGGGGGTAAGCTATGGCTACACCTTC. It codes for CASSLGRGVSYGYTF. V usage is TRBV28 and J usage is TRBJ1-2; a weak D match, TRBD1 (5 bases). CDR1 and CDR2 (germline): MDHEN, SYDVKM. Deletions cut 3 bases from V and 4 bases from J, with 15 bases between. The CDR3 is 15 amino acids.

The chain employs TRBV4-1 and TRBJ1-4, with D perhaps TRBD1 (5 bases). Germline values: CDR1 MGHRA, CDR2 YSYEKL. The CDR3 consists of 17 residues. V lost 4 bases to trimming and J lost 3 bases, with 18 bases between them. CDR3 coding DNA: TGCGCCAGCAGCCGGGACGCGGGGGGGGAACCTAATGAAAAACTGTTTTTT. It codes for CASSRDAGGEPNEKLFF.

The rearrangement joins TRBV7-9 to TRBJ2-7; 9 bases match TRBD2. The germline V gene encodes CDR1 SEHNR and CDR2 FQNEAQ (reference sequence). V dropped 5 bases and J dropped 3; count of bases not matched to a gene: 8. The CDR3 has 15 residues. This chain's CDR3 is CASSPTSGPLYEQYF. Here the CDR3 DNA reads TGTGCCAGCAGCCCGACTAGCGGTCCCCTCTACGAGCAGTACTTC.

This clone was picked up a small number of times. This chain connects TRBV6-2 or TRBV6-3 to TRBJ1-2, with D possibly matching TRBD1 (5 bases). The V end lost 3 bases, the J end lost 4 bases, and 15 bases lay between the germline ends. In germline, CDR1 is MNHEY, CDR2 SVGEGT. The CDR3 totals 15 residues. CDR3 DNA sequence: TGTGCCAGCAGTTATACAGGAACCCCTCTCTATGGCTACACCTTC. Amino acid sequence: CASSYTGTPLYGYTF.

J is TRBJ1-2 and V is TRBV7-2; TRBD1 matches 11 bases. This CDR3 spans 16 amino acids. The germline V gene has CDR1 SGHTA and CDR2 FQGNSA. The J segment lost 6 bases and the V segment lost 6 bases, leaving 12 bases of the junction unmatched. The chain's CDR3 is CASRRRTGGRWDGYTF. CDR3 DNA sequence: TGTGCCAGCAGGAGGCGGACAGGGGGCCGTTGGGATGGCTACACCTTC.

The chain has TRBV29-1 and TRBJ2-3, with 10 bases that match TRBD2. Trimming removed 3 bases from V and 0 bases from J; junction bases left unmatched: 6. The CDR3 contains 16 residues. Germline values: CDR1 SQVTM, CDR2 ANQGSEA. The CDR3 DNA reads as TGCAGCGTTGAGGGGCTAGCGGGGGTTAGCACAGATACGCAGTATTTT. Translating it yields CSVEGLAGVSTDTQYF.

The chain couples TRBV18 to TRBJ1-4; D not resolved. The germline V gene encodes CDR1 KGHSH and CDR2 LQKENI. Trimming cost V 3 bases and J 0 bases, with 11 bases left between them. This CDR3 region has 16 residues. The CDR3 region is CASSPQTTSTNEKLFF. The DNA for the CDR3 is TGTGCCAGCTCACCTCAAACGACATCAACTAATGAAAAACTGTTTTTT.

V usage is TRBV6-5 and J usage is TRBJ1-2; 9 bases map to TRBD1. Germline values: CDR1 MNHEY, CDR2 SVGAGI. This CDR3 comprises 15 residues. V shed 0 bases and J 4 bases; nucleotides not matched to a gene: 3. In nucleotides, the CDR3 is TGTGCCAGCAGTTACTCGGGACAGGGCCCCTATGGCTACACCTTC. Protein sequence: CASSYSGQGPYGYTF.

The chain joins TRBV7-2 to TRBJ1-2; D is perhaps TRBD1 (6 bases). CDR1 SGHTA and CDR2 FQGNSA come from the germline V gene. There are 14 residues in the CDR3. Trimming removed 0 bases at V and 4 bases at J, with 9 bases between. CDR3 region: CASSLAGQIYGYTF. The DNA of the CDR3 is TGTGCCAGCAGCTTAGCCGGACAGATCTATGGCTACACCTTC.

This chain uses TRBV28 with TRBJ1-6; D perhaps matches TRBD1 (6 bases). The CDR3 is 15 residues long. V was clipped by 4 bases and J by 4 bases, with 11 bases between them. Germline lookup yields CDR1 MDHEN and CDR2 SYDVKM. The CDR3 DNA sequence: TGTGCCAGCAGTTCCCGCAGGGGTTATAATTCACCCCTCCACTTT. Residues: CASSSRRGYNSPLHF.

This clone was observed once. The chain recombines TRBV4-2 with TRBJ2-3, with TRBD2 matching over 9 bases. In germline, CDR1 is LGHNA, CDR2 YNFKEQ. This CDR3 is 18 amino acids long. The V gene end was trimmed by 1 base and the J gene end by 2 bases; junction bases not matched to a gene: 10. The CDR3 DNA reads TGTGCCAGCAGCCAAGTAGGCAGCGGGGGGAAACTCACAGATACGCAGTATTTT. Translated, it gives CASSQVGSGGKLTDTQYF.

The V and J genes are TRBV18 and TRBJ2-3; D is perhaps TRBD1 (6 bases). This CDR3 has 16 residues. The germline V and J ends were trimmed by 0 bases and 2 bases, with 12 bases remaining between them. CDR1 KGHSH and CDR2 LQKENI come from the germline V gene. This CDR3 reads CASSPPSGDHTDTQYF. CDR3 bases: TGTGCCAGCTCACCACCATCAGGGGACCACACAGATACGCAGTATTTT.

This clone came up a few times. This chain links TRBV11-2 with TRBJ2-1, with 7 bases matching TRBD1. The CDR3 is made up of 15 amino acids. J lost 6 bases, V lost 1 base, and 6 bases had no gene match. Germline V gene sequence: CDR1 SGHAT, CDR2 FQNNGV. CDR3 bases: TGTGCCAGCAGCTTAGGGGTAGGGGGCGCCAATGAGCAGTTCTTC. It codes for CASSLGVGGANEQFF.

Comment on this clone: A junction end diverges from the germline sequence, so it may reflect a read error. The chain couples TRBV6-1 to TRBJ1-2; D is perhaps TRBD1 (5 bases). The V gene's germline CDR1 is MNHNS and CDR2 SASEGT. CDR3 length equals 10 residues. CDR3 sequence (DNA): TGTGCCAGCAGTGAGGGACTTGACGCCTTC. Amino acid sequence: CASSEGLDAF.

The V gene is TRBV7-2, the J gene TRBJ1-1; D unresolved. The germline CDR1 and CDR2 sequences are SGHTA and FQGNSA. The CDR3 sequence is 13 residues long. The V gene lost 1 base and the J gene lost 3 bases, with 6 bases spanning the gap. The CDR3 protein is CASSLDSDTEAFF. Here the CDR3 DNA reads TGTGCCAGCAGCTTAGACTCGGACACTGAAGCTTTCTTT.

The V call is TRBV10-2, the J call TRBJ2-1; 9 bases are shared with TRBD2. The CDR3 is made up of 15 amino acids. Unmatched junction bases numbered 8, after V lost 3 bases and J lost 8 bases. The germline V gene has CDR1 WSHSY and CDR2 SAAADI. CDR3 protein: CASSEFAGGIYEQFF. The CDR3 coding sequence is TGCGCCAGCAGTGAATTTGCGGGGGGGATCTATGAGCAGTTCTTC.

This rearrangement joins TRBV6-5 to TRBJ1-6; 9 positions agree with TRBD1. Germline V gives CDR1 MNHEY, CDR2 SVGAGI. The CDR3 is 14 residues long. V shed 6 bases and J 7 bases; nucleotides not matched to a gene: 4. In DNA form, the CDR3 reads TGTGCCAGCAGCGCCGGGACAGGGAATTCACCCCTCCACTTT. Translating it yields CASSAGTGNSPLHF.

Only a few counts were recorded for this clone. This chain uses TRBV28 with TRBJ2-7; possibly TRBD1 for D (6 bases). From germline, CDR1 is MDHEN and CDR2 SYDVKM. CDR3 length equals 14 residues. Between the trimmed V and J ends, which lost 7 bases and 3 bases, there was a span of 16 bases. DNA of the CDR3: TGTGCCAGCATGGGAACGAGGGGGTACTACGAGCAGTACTTC. It translates to CASMGTRGYYEQYF.

The genes are TRBV4-3 and TRBJ2-3; D might be TRBD1 (6 bases). Germline CDR1 reads LGHNA; CDR2 reads YSLEER. The CDR3 runs 16 residues. V gave up 0 bases and J gave up 3 bases, with 13 bases separating them. The DNA of the CDR3 is TGCGCCAGCAGCCAAGAATTGGCAGGGGCTACAGATACGCAGTATTTT. Translating it yields CASSQELAGATDTQYF.

Only one count was recorded for this clone. CDR3 in amino acids: CASSSGSGETGELFF. CDR3 nucleotides: TGTGCCAGCAGCAGCGGTAGCGGGGAAACCGGGGAGCTGTTTTTT. The chain combines TRBV11-1 with TRBJ2-2, with 8 bases identical to TRBD2. V trimming: 5 bases; J trimming: 5 bases; junction bases outside the gene matches: 7. The CDR3 runs to 15 residues. Germline loops: CDR1 SGHAT, CDR2 FQDESV (reference sequence).

The chain is built from TRBV2 and TRBJ2-5; TRBD1 agrees at 7 bases. V was pared by 4 bases and J by 9 bases, with 11 bases of the junction left unmatched. The CDR3 is made up of 14 amino acids. Germline V lookup: CDR1 SNHLY, CDR2 FYNNEI. Here the CDR3 reads CASSGIKGAVAQYF. CDR3 bases: TGTGCCAGCAGTGGGATTAAGGGGGCGGTGGCCCAGTACTTC.

The V call is TRBV4-2, the J call TRBJ1-2; 9 bases align to TRBD1. The CDR3 length is 16 residues. The germline V gene has CDR1 LGHNA and CDR2 YNFKEQ. V shed 4 bases and J 2 bases; nucleotides not matched to a gene: 8. CDR3 loop: CASSPTPGQGNYGYTF. The CDR3 nucleotides are TGTGCCAGCAGCCCCACACCGGGACAGGGAAACTATGGCTACACCTTC.

The DNA for the CDR3 is TGTGCCAGCAGCCCCAGTCCTAGCGGGACTCAAGAGACCCAGTACTTC. Amino acids: CASSPSPSGTQETQYF. The V gene is TRBV7-3, the J gene TRBJ2-5; 9 bases line up with TRBD2. The CDR3 runs 16 residues. CDR1 and CDR2 from the germline V gene are SGHTA and FQGTGA. After removal of 5 bases from V and 2 bases from J, the junction contained 9 bases not matched to a gene.

In regard to this clone: Compared with germline, one end of the junction differs, possibly owing to a read error. This sequence joins TRBV7-7 and TRBJ2-3; D may be TRBD2 (5 bases). Germline assignment: CDR1 SSHAT and CDR2 FNYEAQ (reference sequence). This CDR3 has 15 residues. DNA for the CDR3: TGTGCTAGCAGCTTGAGGGAACTTAGCACAGATACGCAGTATTTT. This encodes CASSLRELSTDTQYF.